This TCR beta chain was sequenced in a study of CD8+ T cells in alopecia areata. Looking at the study overall: Spontaneously alopecic C3H/HeJ graft donors, roughly 6-13 months old, gave skin to roughly 7-11-week-old female C3H/HeJ mice. Study results and caveats: Patients shared TCRs less clearly than mice did, possibly for HLA-related reasons. Besides other cells, scalp samples also yield sequences of resident alphabeta T cells from normal skin.

The junction had 5 bases not matched to a gene; V was cut back by 1 base and J by 2 bases. The CDR3 is 17 amino acids. Germline values: CDR1 NNHDY, CDR2 SYVADS. RNA was extracted and reverse transcribed into cDNA as the sequencing template. Produced via immunoSEQ multiplex PCR; TCRdb's table is partial and in-frame only. The repertoire shows about 19,000 clones, none seen only once; the top ten take approximately 33%. Sorting relied on CD4, CD8alpha, NKG2D, NKG2ACE and other markers applied to pooled cutaneous lymph node cells. This clone was found a few times. Its antigen is not identified. The germline and genes are mouse ones. The observed sequence ends 4 residues before the CDR3 terminus, with the missing tail filled in from the germline J gene.

The sequencing input was CD8+ T cells sorted from a lymph node. The origin of this receptor is a C3H/HeJ mouse with alopecia areata. The strain's MHC: H2-k. The chain links TRBV13-3 to TRBJ2-4; 12 bases map to TRBD2. The CDR3 bases that were read are TGTGCCAGCAGTGATACGGGACTGGGGGGTATTCAAAAC. Amino acids: CASSDTGLGGIQN. The entire CDR3 protein reads CASSDTGLGGIQNTLYF.